A single sample gave rise to the 13 T cell receptor beta chains below, sequenced in a study of blood T cell repertoires in COVID-19. Sequenced by immunoSEQ multiplex PCR; TCRdb stores in-frame clones only, minus some. The sample records roughly 270,000 clones, roughly 80% being singletons. The source material was PBMCs or T cells enriched from blood (not recorded which). The receptors were gathered from a man in his forties who had been exposed to COVID-19.

The chain couples TRBV4-1 to TRBJ1-2, with 9 bases lining up with TRBD1. Losses at the gene ends were 0 bases for V and 7 bases for J; bases not matched to a gene: 6. Germline V gene data show CDR1 as MGHRA and CDR2 as YSYEKL. CDR3 length: 15 residues. This CDR3 is CASSQEGGQGVGYTF. The CDR3, as DNA: TGCGCCAGCAGCCAAGAAGGGGGACAGGGAGTTGGCTACACCTTC.

The V call is TRBV9, the J call TRBJ2-1, with TRBD2 as a possible D gene (6 bases). Germline V gene sequence: CDR1 SGDLS, CDR2 YYNGEE. The V and J ends lost 2 bases and 4 bases respectively, with 10 bases between them. This CDR3 is 14 amino acids long. CDR3 region: CASSVEGNYNEQFF. In nucleotides, the CDR3 is TGTGCCAGCAGCGTGGAGGGAAATTACAATGAGCAGTTCTTC.

This chain links TRBV12-3 or TRBV12-4 with TRBJ2-1, with TRBD1 matching 7 bases. The CDR3 covers 12 residues. After removal of 7 bases from V and 12 bases from J, the junction contained 9 bases not matched to a gene. The CDR3 region has the DNA TGTGCCAGCACCTGGGACAGTCCACGGCAGTTCTTC. Amino acid sequence: CASTWDSPRQFF.

The V and J genes are TRBV7-3 and TRBJ1-1; 11 bases match TRBD1. Germline values: CDR1 SGHTA, CDR2 FQGTGA. V trimming: 5 bases; J trimming: 4 bases; junction bases outside the gene matches: 3. The CDR3 loop spans 14 amino acids. As DNA, the CDR3 is TGTGCCAGCAGCCCTGGACAGGGGGCCACTGAAGCTTTCTTT. Translating it yields CASSPGQGATEAFF.

The chain carries TRBV19 and TRBJ2-2, with D perhaps matching TRBD2 (7 bases). V was cut by 9 bases and J by 3 bases, with 17 bases left in between. The V gene's germline CDR1 is LNHDA and CDR2 SQIVND (reference sequence). The CDR3 extends over 15 amino acids. The CDR3 DNA reads TGTGCCAGCCGCCGGGGGGCGCTGGACACCGGGGAGCTGTTTTTT. Translating gives CASRRGALDTGELFF.

The J gene is TRBJ2-7, the V gene TRBV19; TRBD2 might be the D (5 bases). This CDR3 has 14 amino acids. Per germline, CDR1 LNHDA and CDR2 SQIVND (reference sequence). Between the trimmed V and J ends, which lost 2 bases and 3 bases, there was a span of 11 bases. The DNA for the CDR3 is TGTGCCAGTAGTATACGGCCCGGGGACTACGAGCAGTACTTC. Translated: CASSIRPGDYEQYF. Using reference TRBV19 and TRBJ2-7 for the parts outside the CDR3, the full variable domain is DGGITQSPKYLFRKEGQNVTLSCEQNLNHDAMYWYRQDPGQGLRLIYYSQIVNDFQKGDIAEGYSVSREKKESFPLTVTSAQKNPTAFYLCASSIRPGDYEQYFGPGTRLTVT.

J is TRBJ2-5 and V is TRBV2; 9 bases fit TRBD1. The germline V gene has CDR1 SNHLY and CDR2 FYNNEI. This CDR3 comprises 13 residues. Trimming removed 8 bases from V and 6 bases from J; junction bases left unmatched: 7. In DNA form, the CDR3 reads TGTGCCAGCGTCCGGGACAGGGTAAAGACCCAGTACTTC. Its translation: CASVRDRVKTQYF.

The chain employs TRBV6-6 and TRBJ1-2; D gene unclear. The germline V and J ends were trimmed by 10 bases and 2 bases, with 17 bases remaining between them. CDR1 and CDR2 from the germline V gene are MNHNY and SVGAGI (reference sequence). The CDR3 contains 14 residues. CDR3 sequence: CATSTPPGNYGYTF. The CDR3 bases are TGTGCCACCTCCACCCCCCCGGGAAACTATGGCTACACCTTC.

The chain employs TRBV10-3 and TRBJ2-7; TRBD1 is a possible D gene (5 bases). V was cut by 7 bases and J by 7 bases, with 20 bases left in between. This CDR3 is built from 14 residues. The germline gives CDR1 ENHRY, CDR2 SYGVKD. The CDR3: CAIKPRTNGWEQYF. In DNA, the CDR3 is TGTGCCATCAAACCCAGGACAAATGGTTGGGAGCAGTACTTC.

The CDR3 coding sequence is TGCGCCAGCAGCTTAGCGGGAGGATTACGGGAGACCCAGTACTTC. It codes for CASSLAGGLRETQYF. The chain recombines TRBV5-1 with TRBJ2-5; 9 nucleotides agree with TRBD2. The germline V gene has CDR1 SGHRS and CDR2 YFSETQ. The trim removed 2 bases at V and 5 bases at J, leaving 7 bases unmatched. The CDR3 totals 15 residues.

The J gene is TRBJ2-3, the V gene TRBV10-3, with TRBD2 as a possible D gene (6 bases). The CDR3 is made up of 14 amino acids. V was trimmed by 10 bases and J by 2 bases, leaving 16 bases between them. Germline CDR1 reads ENHRY; CDR2 reads SYGVKD. The CDR3 DNA reads as TGTGCCACCTTTAGCGGAAACCTCACAGATACGCAGTATTTT. Protein: CATFSGNLTDTQYF.

J is TRBJ2-7 and V is TRBV5-1; 7 bases match TRBD2. CDR1 and CDR2 (germline): SGHRS, YFSETQ. Trimming at V came to 0 bases and at J to 3 bases, leaving 6 bases not matched to a gene. CDR3 length equals 15 residues. The CDR3 region has the DNA TGCGCCAGCAGCTTGGGTCCTAGCGGAGACTACGAGCAGTACTTC. Translated: CASSLGPSGDYEQYF.

The rearrangement links TRBV28 to TRBJ2-7; TRBD1 might be the D (5 bases). The germline V and J ends were trimmed by 3 bases and 3 bases, with 21 bases remaining between them. This CDR3 region has 17 residues. Germline assignment: CDR1 MDHEN and CDR2 SYDVKM. The CDR3 sequence: CASSFPFGWGGDYEQYF. The CDR3 coding sequence is TGTGCCAGCAGTTTTCCTTTCGGTTGGGGCGGAGACTACGAGCAGTACTTC. Variable domain in full (rest from reference TRBV28 and TRBJ2-7): DVKVTQSSRYLVKRTGEKVFLECVQDMDHENMFWYRQDPGLGLRLIYFSYDVKMKEKGDIPEGYSVSREKKERFSLILESASTNQTSMYLCASSFPFGWGGDYEQYFGPGTRLTVT.